A selection of T cell receptor beta chains follows, all from one sample in a study of T cells after yellow fever vaccination. TCRdb re-called the 5' RACE reads with MiXCR, one entry per CDR3 protein. Of 310,000 or so distinct CDR3 sequences listed, more than 3% are singletons. Here the sequenced sample was PBMCs, taken on the day of the yellow fever booster vaccination. These TCRs come from a man aged 18 to 30 who received the YFV17D yellow fever vaccine. CDR3s include the opening cysteine and the closing phenylalanine or tryptophan. D genes are given only for firm matches. Clone size appears in some rows only: once, few, many, or a class for an expanded clone.

>TRBD1|few|TRBJ1-5|TRBV20-1
CSAHTPEGQAYQPQHF
TGCAGTGCTCATACGCCGGAGGGACAGGCTTATCAGCCCCAGCATTTT
>TRBD2|.|TRBJ2-2|TRBV3-1
CASSQETSGGPVTGELFF
TGTGCCAGCAGCCAAGAGACTAGCGGGGGCCCGGTCACCGGGGAGCTGTTTTTT
>TRBD1|many|TRBJ1-4|TRBV5-1
CASSAGTGENEKLFF
TGCGCCAGCAGCGCCGGGACAGGGGAGAATGAAAAACTGTTTTTT
>TRBD1|many|TRBJ2-3|TRBV18
CASSPFDRGGTDTQYF
TGTGCCAGCTCACCATTTGACAGGGGAGGCACAGATACGCAGTATTTT
>TRBD1|few|TRBJ2-5|TRBV19
CASRIQGGGETQYF
TGTGCCAGTAGGATCCAAGGGGGCGGCGAGACCCAGTACTTC
>.|.|TRBJ1-2|TRBV28
CASRTDRSIYGYTF
TGTGCCAGCAGGACTGACAGATCCATCTATGGCTACACCTTC
>.|many|TRBJ2-2|TRBV12-3/TRBV12-4
CASTGWAGELFF
TGTGCCAGCACAGGCTGGGCCGGGGAGCTGTTTTTT
>.|few|TRBJ1-4|TRBV6-2/TRBV6-3
CASTPRGFRDEKLFF
TGTGCCAGCACCCCAAGGGGATTTCGGGATGAAAAACTGTTTTTT
>.|.|TRBJ1-6|TRBV2
CASFRDTNSPLHF
TGTGCCAGTTTCCGGGACACTAATTCACCCCTCCACTTT
>TRBD2|many|TRBJ2-1|TRBV12-3/TRBV12-4
CASSSPGSGGYNEQFF
TGTGCCAGCAGTTCCCCAGGCAGCGGGGGCTACAATGAGCAGTTCTTC
>.|.|TRBJ1-2|TRBV4-1
CASSQDEGRNYGYTF
TGCGCCAGCAGCCAAGATGAGGGCAGAAACTATGGCTACACCTTC
>.|few|TRBJ2-1|TRBV6-5
CASSNRGAYNEQFF
TGTGCCAGCAGTAACAGAGGGGCTTACAATGAGCAGTTCTTC
>.|.|TRBJ1-5|TRBV10-3
CAISEFRESNQPQHF
TGTGCCATCAGTGAGTTCAGGGAAAGCAATCAGCCCCAGCATTTT
>.|.|TRBJ1-4|TRBV7-9
CASSFTTGSLSEKLFF
TGTGCCAGCAGCTTCACTACAGGGTCCTTAAGCGAAAAACTGTTTTTT
>.|.|TRBJ1-4|TRBV3-1
CASSQDNRFGELFF
TGTGCCAGCAGCCAAGATAACCGCTTCGGGGAACTGTTTTTT
>.|.|TRBJ2-5|TRBV5-1
CASSSLESGVQETQYF
TGCGCCAGCAGCTCCCTTGAATCCGGGGTCCAAGAGACCCAGTACTTC
>.|many|TRBJ2-1|TRBV29-1
CSVERTANNEQFF
TGCAGCGTTGAGAGGACCGCCAACAATGAGCAGTTCTTC
>.|.|TRBJ1-2|TRBV18
CASSPPSQGDYGYTF
TGTGCCAGCTCACCACCGTCACAGGGAGACTATGGCTACACCTTC
>TRBD1|.|TRBJ2-2|TRBV6-2/TRBV6-3
CASSPPTGANTGELFF
TGTGCCAGCAGCCCTCCGACAGGGGCGAACACCGGGGAGCTGTTTTTT
>.|many|TRBJ2-2|TRBV20-1
CSARARADGELFF
TGCAGTGCTAGAGCAAGGGCCGACGGGGAGCTGTTTTTT